Following are 24 T cell receptor beta chains from one sample sequenced in a study of blood T cell repertoires in COVID-19. TCRdb's table, derived via immunoSEQ multiplex PCR, lists solely in-frame clones and lacks some. The sample records 130,000 to 150,000 clones, over 70% being singletons. The specimen was peripheral blood. Source of these receptors: a man aged 45-60 years who had recovered from COVID-19.

This rearrangement joins TRBV6-5 to TRBJ1-1; 9 nucleotides align to TRBD1. CDR3 length: 14 residues. J gave up 2 bases and V 5 bases, and 3 bases lay outside the gene matches. Germline V gives CDR1 MNHEY, CDR2 SVGAGI. In nucleotides, the CDR3 is TGTGCCAGCAGTCCGGGACAGGGTAACACTGAAGCTTTCTTT. It yields the protein CASSPGQGNTEAFF.

This clone was detected a few times. J is TRBJ1-2 and V is TRBV9; D is undetermined. The V gene lost 0 bases and the J gene lost 0 bases, with 15 bases spanning the gap. Germline V gene lookup returns CDR1 SGDLS and CDR2 YYNGEE. This CDR3 region has 17 residues. The CDR3 loop is CASSVDGGPAANYGYTF. Here the CDR3 DNA reads TGTGCCAGCAGCGTAGACGGCGGCCCGGCTGCTAACTATGGCTACACCTTC.

The chain employs TRBV7-9 and TRBJ1-2; D call uncertain. V lost 5 bases, J lost 2 bases, and 9 bases lay in between. The germline CDR1 and CDR2 sequences are SEHNR and FQNEAQ (reference sequence). CDR3 size: 13 residues. The chain's CDR3 is CASSLQNNYGYTF. Here the CDR3 DNA reads TGTGCCAGCAGCCTACAGAACAACTATGGCTACACCTTC.

The chain combines TRBV9 with TRBJ2-7, with 10 bases that match TRBD2. Germline V gene lookup returns CDR1 SGDLS and CDR2 YYNGEE. There are 15 residues in the CDR3. With V trimmed by 0 bases and J by 4 bases, 4 bases remained unmatched. CDR3 amino acids: CASSVELAGKYEQYF. In DNA form, the CDR3 reads TGTGCCAGCAGCGTAGAACTAGCGGGGAAATACGAGCAGTACTTC.

The chain couples TRBV29-1 to TRBJ2-2; D remains unclear. CDR3 length: 11 amino acids. The V end was cut by 6 bases, the J end by 5 bases, with 7 bases between. Germline loops: CDR1 SQVTM, CDR2 ANQGSEA. The DNA for the CDR3 is TGCAGCGTGGCAATAACCGGGGAGCTGTTTTTT. As protein: CSVAITGELFF.

This sequence joins TRBV6-1 and TRBJ1-5; 10 nucleotides match TRBD1. V shed 1 base, J shed 5 bases, and the junction held 2 bases outside the gene matches. The CDR3 covers 15 residues. Germline V gene sequence: CDR1 MNHNS, CDR2 SASEGT. The CDR3 DNA reads as TGTGCCAGCAGTGAAGGGACAGGGGGTGATCAGCCCCAGCATTTT. Amino acids: CASSEGTGGDQPQHF.

The chain employs TRBV19 and TRBJ2-5; tentative D call: TRBD2 (5 bases). This CDR3 spans 14 amino acids. Trimming shortened V by 3 bases and J by 5 bases, and 13 bases separated the two germline ends. Germline CDR1 LNHDA, CDR2 SQIVND (reference sequence). The CDR3 DNA sequence: TGTGCCAGTAGTATGGGAGCCATGATGGAGACCCAGTACTTC. Its translation: CASSMGAMMETQYF.

In this sample, this clone turned up a few times. Different DNA sequences within this sample yield the same CDR3. V usage is TRBV11-2 and J usage is TRBJ2-7; 9 bases are a match to TRBD1. V lost 4 bases and J lost 3; bases outside the gene matches: 7. Per germline, CDR1 SGHAT and CDR2 FQNNGV. The CDR3 has 15 amino acids. CDR3 region: CASSSSDRGGYEQYF. The CDR3 DNA sequence: TGTGCCAGCAGCTCTTCCGACAGGGGGGGCTACGAGCAGTACTTC. Complete variable domain (other parts from reference TRBV11-2 and TRBJ2-7): EAGVAQSPRYKIIEKRQSVAFWCNPISGHATLYWYQQILGQGPKLLIQFQNNGVVDDSQLPKDRFSAERLKGVDSTLKIQPAKLEDSAVYLCASSSSDRGGYEQYFGPGTRLTVT.

V usage is TRBV18 and J usage is TRBJ1-1, with D hard to call. V was trimmed by 6 bases and J by 1 base, leaving 15 bases between them. Germline CDR1 is KGHSH and CDR2 is LQKENI. This CDR3 contains 15 residues. The CDR3 nucleotides are TGTGCCAGCTCCCCGACTCTTGACCCGAACACTGAAGCTTTCTTT. This sequence encodes CASSPTLDPNTEAFF.

This chain joins TRBV9 and TRBJ2-3; 7 nucleotides match TRBD2. J lost 2 bases, V lost 4 bases, and 4 bases had no gene match. The germline gives CDR1 SGDLS, CDR2 YYNGEE. The CDR3 is made up of 14 amino acids. The DNA of the CDR3 is TGTGCCAGCAGCAAAACTAGCGCCACAGATACGCAGTATTTT. The encoded protein is CASSKTSATDTQYF.

The chain couples TRBV7-9 to TRBJ2-3; 7 nucleotides agree with TRBD1. The CDR3 consists of 15 residues. The ends lost 7 bases at V and 0 bases at J; junction bases unmatched: 7. Germline loops: CDR1 SEHNR, CDR2 FQNEAQ (reference sequence). CDR3 in DNA: TGTGCCAGCAACAGAATGGACAGGAGCACAGATACGCAGTATTTT. Translating gives CASNRMDRSTDTQYF.

There are a few counts of this clone. The chain links TRBV4-1 to TRBJ1-2; maybe TRBD1 (5 bases). CDR1 is MGHRA, CDR2 YSYEKL, per germline. The CDR3 has 15 residues. With 1 base removed from V and 6 bases from J, the gap between germline ends came to 15 bases. CDR3 sequence (DNA): TGCGCCAGCAGCCAAGGGCGTCTGACAGTACATGGCTACACCTTC. Protein: CASSQGRLTVHGYTF.

V gene TRBV5-4 combines with J gene TRBJ1-3, with a tentative D call TRBD1 (5 bases). CDR1 is SGHNT and CDR2 is YYREEE in the germline V gene (reference sequence). V lost 0 bases, J lost 9 bases, and 13 bases lay in between. This CDR3 is built from 14 residues. Here the CDR3 reads CASSLAGTRSTIYF. CDR3 bases: TGTGCCAGCAGCTTGGCCGGGACTCGGAGCACCATATATTTT.

This clone was counted between two and nine times. The J gene is TRBJ1-5, the V gene TRBV19; 8 nucleotides match TRBD1. V gave up 9 bases and J gave up 6 bases; unmatched junction bases: 13. In germline, CDR1 is LNHDA, CDR2 SQIVND (reference sequence). The CDR3 contains 15 residues. The CDR3 DNA follows: TGTGCCAGCAGGCTGAGTGCAGGGGGCGGTCAGCCCCAGCATTTT. It yields the protein CASRLSAGGGQPQHF.

J is TRBJ1-5 and V is TRBV7-8, with 10 bases that match TRBD1. CDR1 is SGHVS and CDR2 is FQNEAQ in the germline V gene. The V gene end was trimmed by 2 bases and the J gene end by 7 bases; junction bases not matched to a gene: 14. The CDR3 is 18 amino acids. The CDR3 sequence is CASSLPETGTGVWQPQHF. The CDR3 DNA reads as TGTGCCAGCAGCTTACCCGAGACCGGGACAGGGGTTTGGCAGCCCCAGCATTTT.

The chain recombines TRBV19 with TRBJ2-3; TRBD2 aligns across 11 bases. The ends lost 3 bases at V and 5 bases at J; junction bases unmatched: 7. The CDR3 loop spans 16 amino acids. Per the germline V gene, CDR1 is LNHDA and CDR2 is SQIVND (reference sequence). The CDR3 nucleotides read TGTGCCAGTAGTATTGGAGGGACTAGCGGAGTAGATACGCAGTATTTT. Amino acid sequence: CASSIGGTSGVDTQYF.

V and J are TRBV5-1 and TRBJ2-5; D unresolved. Germline values: CDR1 SGHRS, CDR2 YFSETQ. V shed 5 bases and J shed 2 bases, with 10 bases lying between them. CDR3 size: 13 residues. The CDR3 coding sequence is TGCGCCAGCAGACTTCAGACACAAGAGACCCAGTACTTC. This gives the protein CASRLQTQETQYF.

This chain links TRBV27 with TRBJ1-2, with 9 bases matching TRBD1. With V trimmed by 6 bases and J by 7 bases, 15 bases remained unmatched. CDR1 and CDR2 (germline): MNHEY, SMNVEV (reference sequence). The CDR3 sequence is 16 residues long. The CDR3 bases are TGTGCCAGCAGACGTCCGAACGCCGGGACAGGGACTGGCTACACCTTC. It translates to CASRRPNAGTGTGYTF.

The chain couples TRBV7-2 to TRBJ2-3; D is perhaps TRBD2 (5 bases). The CDR3 has 14 residues. Trimming took 2 bases from V and 2 from J, leaving 8 bases between them. CDR1 is SGHTA, CDR2 FQGNSA, per germline. The CDR3 nucleotides are TGTGCCAGCAGCTTACGACTACCCACAGATACGCAGTATTTT. Protein product: CASSLRLPTDTQYF.

The chain employs TRBV9 and TRBJ2-1; 7 bases fit TRBD1. Germline lookup yields CDR1 SGDLS and CDR2 YYNGEE. After removal of 3 bases from V and 4 bases from J, the junction contained 1 base not matched to a gene. The CDR3 contains 13 residues. CDR3 loop: CASSGQGYNEQFF. CDR3 in DNA: TGTGCCAGCAGCGGACAGGGATACAATGAGCAGTTCTTC.

V and J are TRBV5-1 and TRBJ1-2; 8 nucleotides line up with TRBD1. With V trimmed by 6 bases and J by 6 bases, 7 bases remained unmatched. The CDR3 is 13 residues long. Germline CDR1 and CDR2: SGHRS and YFSETQ. Here the CDR3 DNA reads TGCGCCAGCACACTACAGGGGGGAGATGGCTACACCTTC. This sequence encodes CASTLQGGDGYTF.

V is TRBV29-1 and J is TRBJ1-2; 11 bases map to TRBD1. J was trimmed by 8 bases and V by 3 bases; bases with no gene match: 5. Germline CDR1 reads SQVTM; CDR2 reads ANQGSEA. The CDR3 contains 13 residues. The CDR3 loop reads CSVDSDRGLGYTF. The CDR3 coding sequence is TGCAGCGTTGACTCGGACAGGGGGCTAGGCTACACCTTC.

The chain joins TRBV5-1 to TRBJ1-3; a weak D match, TRBD1 (5 bases). The V gene's germline CDR1 is SGHRS and CDR2 YFSETQ. Trimming left V 4 bases short and J 3 bases short, with 20 bases between. The CDR3 runs to 17 residues. The DNA of the CDR3 is TGCGCCAGCAGCAATGGAAACTCGGGGGGAATTGGAAACACCATATATTTT. This codes for CASSNGNSGGIGNTIYF.

The V call is TRBV3-1 (or the pseudogene TRBV3-2), the J call TRBJ2-5, with 16 bases lining up with TRBD2. The CDR3 length is 18 residues. Trimming cost V 0 bases and J 5 bases; bases outside gene matches: 6. The germline V gene has CDR1 LGHDT and CDR2 YNNKEL (reference sequence). The CDR3 nucleotides are TGTGCCAGCAGCCAAGACGGGACTAGCGGGGGGGCCCTGGAGACCCAGTACTTC. It encodes CASSQDGTSGGALETQYF.